The rows below give T cell receptor beta chains drawn from one sample of a study of T cells in Graves' hyperthyroidism and ophthalmopathy. TCRdb independently ran MiXCR on the multiplex PCR reads; one entry per CDR3 protein. Of nearly 750,000 distinct CDR3 sequences listed, roughly 32% are singletons. Sequencing was performed on blood. The source of these receptors is a woman aged 35 to 49 with Graves' hyperthyroidism. CDR3s leave out the opening cysteine and the closing phenylalanine or tryptophan. Clone size appears in some rows only: once, few, many, or a class for an expanded clone.

abundance: NA; v_gene: TRBV7-8; CDR3aa: ASSLSPGGYTGAF
abundance: NA; v_gene: TRBV20-1; CDR3aa: SAKQGADGHT
abundance: few; v_gene: TRBV28; CDR3aa: ASSFGRAAGYT
abundance: NA; v_gene: TRBV12-3/TRBV12-4; CDR3aa: ASFDPSYAQY
abundance: few; v_gene: TRBV20-1; CDR3aa: SAWGQGHEQY
abundance: many; v_gene: TRBV24-1; CDR3aa: ATSDFSAGPDGYT
abundance: few; v_gene: TRBV7-2; CDR3aa: ASSLSTLGSGNTIY
abundance: few; v_gene: TRBV7-8; CDR3aa: ASSPRLAAIQETQY
abundance: NA; v_gene: TRBV7-9; CDR3aa: ASSLRVADTQY
abundance: NA; v_gene: TRBV6-6; CDR3aa: ASSRDRTSDGYT
abundance: many; v_gene: TRBV15; CDR3aa: ATSRDRNYEAF
abundance: NA; v_gene: TRBV20-1; CDR3aa: SAYKGMNTEAF
abundance: NA; v_gene: TRBV2; CDR3aa: ASSALQRRETQY
abundance: few; v_gene: TRBV6-6; CDR3aa: ASRRGTGLRAEAF
abundance: NA; v_gene: TRBV7-2; CDR3aa: ASSQQGSGTQY
abundance: NA; v_gene: TRBV6-2/TRBV6-3; CDR3aa: ASMSFGGVGYEQY
abundance: many; v_gene: TRBV19; CDR3aa: ASGNRGSTEAF
abundance: many; v_gene: TRBV7-2; CDR3aa: ASSPGRAYEQY
abundance: many; v_gene: TRBV20-1; CDR3aa: SARGDRGSETQY
abundance: few; v_gene: TRBV12-3/TRBV12-4; CDR3aa: ATRGLETEAF
abundance: NA; v_gene: TRBV2; CDR3aa: ASNDRYSNQPQH
abundance: many; v_gene: TRBV10-3; CDR3aa: ATRESDGAQH
abundance: NA; v_gene: TRBV7-9; CDR3aa: ASSLRGGLQGPPYEQY
abundance: NA; v_gene: TRBV7-2; CDR3aa: ASSSPGQGVSTIY
abundance: few; v_gene: TRBV20-1; CDR3aa: SASGSYGQGAFGGYT
abundance: NA; v_gene: TRBV13; CDR3aa: ASNGLTGTEAF
abundance: NA; v_gene: TRBV2; CDR3aa: ASGGVNYGYT
abundance: NA; v_gene: TRBV12-3/TRBV12-4; CDR3aa: ASSRIVEEKLF
abundance: NA; v_gene: TRBV6-4; CDR3aa: AIQSGQGDQPQH
abundance: many; v_gene: TRBV10-2; CDR3aa: ASSEGGNQPQH
abundance: NA; v_gene: TRBV2; CDR3aa: ASVRGRETQY
abundance: NA; v_gene: TRBV25-1; CDR3aa: ASSARGGSTEAF
abundance: NA; v_gene: TRBV29-1; CDR3aa: SVEFPGYNEQY
abundance: many; v_gene: TRBV7-2; CDR3aa: ASSSGEGYGYT
abundance: many; v_gene: TRBV29-1; CDR3aa: SVERGRGASEAF
abundance: NA; v_gene: TRBV12-3/TRBV12-4; CDR3aa: ASSLETKSSGANVLT
abundance: many; v_gene: TRBV20-1; CDR3aa: SAPGQGNYGYT
abundance: few; v_gene: TRBV19; CDR3aa: AGQGPYGYT
abundance: few; v_gene: TRBV12-3/TRBV12-4; CDR3aa: ASKPGTKETQY
abundance: few; v_gene: TRBV12-3/TRBV12-4; CDR3aa: ASGWDATYEQY
abundance: NA; v_gene: TRBV28; CDR3aa: ASSYGSGYT
abundance: NA; v_gene: TRBV7-2; CDR3aa: ASSMRGTVQETQY
abundance: many; v_gene: TRBV14; CDR3aa: ASSPGQGRRETEAF
abundance: few; v_gene: TRBV7-2; CDR3aa: ASSPVSGMGPYEQY
abundance: many; v_gene: TRBV5-1; CDR3aa: ASSLKDRNTEAF
abundance: NA; v_gene: TRBV2; CDR3aa: ASTLGVSYNEQF
abundance: many; v_gene: TRBV6-2/TRBV6-3; CDR3aa: ASGGPFWGGELF
abundance: few; v_gene: TRBV7-9; CDR3aa: ASSPSQTSGTPT
abundance: NA; v_gene: TRBV5-5; CDR3aa: ASSNPGTAAYEQY
abundance: few; v_gene: TRBV11-2; CDR3aa: ASSSGDYEQY
abundance: NA; v_gene: TRBV12-3/TRBV12-4; CDR3aa: ASSFSGNYGYT